This record looks at one T cell receptor (beta chain) sequence and its context. This sample was taken from a study of cytomegalovirus exposure and HLA in healthy donors. Study summary: One earlier analysis, a look at approximately 180 million T cells, found roughly 110 million unique TCR beta sequences.

PCR primers comprised 60 Vbeta and 13 Jbeta primers. Method: immunoSEQ multiplex PCR; TCRdb's copy keeps in-frame clones and lacks some. The sample contains about 160,000 clones, around four fifths of which appear only once. Each donor was healthy, and each was a bone marrow donor. The clonotype originates from a man younger than 40 in good health and CMV-seronegative. Sequencing was done on a sample of PBMCs.

CDR3 nucleotides: TGTGCCAGTAGCATACCAGGGGTTCGGAACGAGCAGTACTTC. Protein product: CASSIPGVRNEQYF. The gene calls are TRBV19 and TRBJ2-7; tentative D call: TRBD1 (6 bases). This CDR3 comprises 14 residues. In germline, CDR1 is LNHDA, CDR2 SQIVND (reference sequence). Trimming pared 6 bases from V and 5 bases from J, leaving 17 bases between.